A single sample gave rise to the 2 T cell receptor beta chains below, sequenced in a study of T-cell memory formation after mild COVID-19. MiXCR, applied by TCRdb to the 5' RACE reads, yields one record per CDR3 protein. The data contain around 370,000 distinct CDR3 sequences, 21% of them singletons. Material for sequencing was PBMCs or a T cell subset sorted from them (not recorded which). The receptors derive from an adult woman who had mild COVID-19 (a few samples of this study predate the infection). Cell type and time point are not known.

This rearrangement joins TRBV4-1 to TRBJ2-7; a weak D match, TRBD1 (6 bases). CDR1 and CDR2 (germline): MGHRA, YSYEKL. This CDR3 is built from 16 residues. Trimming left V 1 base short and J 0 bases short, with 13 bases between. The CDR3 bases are TGCGCCAGCAGCCAAGCCCAGCTGACAGGCTCCTACGAGCAGTACTTC. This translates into CASSQAQLTGSYEQYF.

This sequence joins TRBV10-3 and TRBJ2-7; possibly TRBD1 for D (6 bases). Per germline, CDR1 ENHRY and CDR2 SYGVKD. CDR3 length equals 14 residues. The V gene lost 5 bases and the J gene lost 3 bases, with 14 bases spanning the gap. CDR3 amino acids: CAISSRDIFYEQYF. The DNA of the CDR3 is TGTGCCATCAGTTCGAGGGACATATTCTACGAGCAGTACTTC.